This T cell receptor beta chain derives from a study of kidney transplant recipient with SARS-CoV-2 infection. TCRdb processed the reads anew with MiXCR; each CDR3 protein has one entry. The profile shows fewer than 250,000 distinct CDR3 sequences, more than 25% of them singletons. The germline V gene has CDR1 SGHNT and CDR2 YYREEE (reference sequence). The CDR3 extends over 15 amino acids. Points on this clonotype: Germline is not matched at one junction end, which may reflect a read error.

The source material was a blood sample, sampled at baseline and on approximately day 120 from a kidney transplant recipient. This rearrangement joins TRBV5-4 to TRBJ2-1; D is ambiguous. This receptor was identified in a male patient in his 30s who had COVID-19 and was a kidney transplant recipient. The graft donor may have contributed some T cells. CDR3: CASSLKVGAYNGQFF. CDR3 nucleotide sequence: TGTGCCAGCAGCCTCAAGGTCGGTGCCTACAATGGGCAGTTCTTC.